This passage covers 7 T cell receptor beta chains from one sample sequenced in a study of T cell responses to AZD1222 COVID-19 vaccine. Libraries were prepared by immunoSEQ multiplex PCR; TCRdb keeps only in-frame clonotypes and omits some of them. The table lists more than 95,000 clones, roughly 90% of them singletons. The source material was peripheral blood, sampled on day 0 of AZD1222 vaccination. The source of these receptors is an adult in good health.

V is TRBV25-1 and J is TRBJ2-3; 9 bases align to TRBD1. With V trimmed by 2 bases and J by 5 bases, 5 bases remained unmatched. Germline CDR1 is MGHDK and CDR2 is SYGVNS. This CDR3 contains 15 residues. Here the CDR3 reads CASSEGRTGVDTQYF. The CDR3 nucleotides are TGTGCCAGCAGTGAAGGGAGGACAGGGGTAGATACGCAGTATTTT.

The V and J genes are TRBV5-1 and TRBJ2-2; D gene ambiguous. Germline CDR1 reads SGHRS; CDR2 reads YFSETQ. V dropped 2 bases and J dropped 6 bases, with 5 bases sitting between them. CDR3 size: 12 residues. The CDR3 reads CASSFGPGELFF. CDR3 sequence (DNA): TGCGCCAGCAGCTTTGGTCCCGGGGAGCTGTTTTTT.

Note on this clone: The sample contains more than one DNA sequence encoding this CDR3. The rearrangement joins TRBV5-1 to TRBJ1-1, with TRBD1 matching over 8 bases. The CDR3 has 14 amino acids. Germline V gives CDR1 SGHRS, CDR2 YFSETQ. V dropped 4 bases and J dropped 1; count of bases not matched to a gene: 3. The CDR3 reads CASSPGTGNTEAFF. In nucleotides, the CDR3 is TGCGCCAGCAGCCCGGGGACAGGGAACACTGAAGCTTTCTTT.

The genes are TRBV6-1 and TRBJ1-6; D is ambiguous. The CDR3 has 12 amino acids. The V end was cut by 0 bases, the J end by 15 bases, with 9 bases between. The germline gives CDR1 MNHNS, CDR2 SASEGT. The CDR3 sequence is CASSEAGSLLHF. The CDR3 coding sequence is TGTGCCAGCAGTGAAGCTGGCAGCCTCCTCCACTTT.

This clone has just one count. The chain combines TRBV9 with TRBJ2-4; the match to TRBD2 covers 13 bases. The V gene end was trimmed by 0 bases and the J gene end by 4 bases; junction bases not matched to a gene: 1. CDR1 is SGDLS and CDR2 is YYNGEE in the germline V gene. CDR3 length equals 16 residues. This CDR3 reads CASSVGTSGGKNIQYF. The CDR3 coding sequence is TGTGCCAGCAGCGTAGGGACTAGCGGGGGTAAAAACATTCAGTACTTC.

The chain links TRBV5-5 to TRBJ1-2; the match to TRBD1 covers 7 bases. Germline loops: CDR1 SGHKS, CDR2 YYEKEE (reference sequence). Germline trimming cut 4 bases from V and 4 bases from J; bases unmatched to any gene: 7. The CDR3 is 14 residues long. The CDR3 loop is CASSRQGKSYGYTF. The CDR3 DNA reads TGTGCCAGCAGCCGACAGGGAAAGTCCTATGGCTACACCTTC.

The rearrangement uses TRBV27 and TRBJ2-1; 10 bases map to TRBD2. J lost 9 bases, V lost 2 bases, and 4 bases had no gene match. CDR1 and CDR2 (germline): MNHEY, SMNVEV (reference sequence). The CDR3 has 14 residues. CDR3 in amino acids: CASSLLAGEGEQFF. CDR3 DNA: TGTGCCAGCAGTTTACTAGCGGGAGAGGGTGAGCAGTTCTTC.